This is a list of T cell receptor beta chains from one sample in a study of T cell changes during pregnancy in multiple sclerosis. Assay used: immunoSEQ multiplex PCR; TCRdb lists only in-frame clones, some missing. The sample lists fewer than 35,000 clones; roughly 91% were seen once. The sample was CD4+ T cells from peripheral blood mononuclear cells, taken in the second trimester of pregnancy. The receptor set was obtained from a female donor with multiple sclerosis, enrolled in a pregnancy study. CDR3s include the opening cysteine and the closing phenylalanine or tryptophan. A D gene is named only where the DNA matches it firmly. Some rows have no size entry. The others give once, few or many, or a class for an expanded clone.

d_gene: TRBD1; len: 16; abundance: .; v_gene: TRBV7-2; CDR3aa: CASSLDPRGSGQPQHF
d_gene: .; len: 14; abundance: .; v_gene: TRBV5-1; CDR3aa: CASSPGVSYNEQFF
d_gene: TRBD1; len: 16; abundance: .; v_gene: TRBV15; CDR3aa: CATRGHRDRVHRGLFF
d_gene: TRBD2; len: 16; abundance: .; v_gene: TRBV5-1; CDR3aa: CASSHLAGSSYNEQFF
d_gene: TRBD1; len: 11; abundance: .; v_gene: TRBV20-1; CDR3aa: CSARQGTEAFF
d_gene: TRBD1; len: 15; abundance: .; v_gene: TRBV18; CDR3aa: CASSHGTENTDTQYF
d_gene: TRBD1; len: 14; abundance: once; v_gene: TRBV6-1; CDR3aa: CASSEGQGRAEQYF
d_gene: TRBD1; len: 14; abundance: .; v_gene: TRBV9; CDR3aa: CASSVVTGAGEQYF
d_gene: .; len: 15; abundance: .; v_gene: TRBV5-1; CDR3aa: CASSSIRFPAYEQYF
d_gene: TRBD1; len: 15; abundance: once; v_gene: TRBV5-4; CDR3aa: CASSLSGGAYNEQFF
d_gene: .; len: 12; abundance: .; v_gene: TRBV29-1; CDR3aa: CSVLHQGYEQFF
d_gene: TRBD2; len: 14; abundance: .; v_gene: TRBV19; CDR3aa: CASKWREFSNEQFF
d_gene: .; len: 12; abundance: .; v_gene: TRBV29-1; CDR3aa: CSVEEVNRGYTF
d_gene: .; len: 11; abundance: once; v_gene: TRBV29-1; CDR3aa: CSVGAGIEQFF
d_gene: .; len: 16; abundance: .; v_gene: TRBV18; CDR3aa: CASSPGRRLNTGELFF
d_gene: TRBD2; len: 15; abundance: .; v_gene: TRBV10-3; CDR3aa: CASRLAGPTYNEQFF
d_gene: .; len: 15; abundance: .; v_gene: TRBV11-2; CDR3aa: CASSRSSDRNYGYTF
d_gene: .; len: 14; abundance: .; v_gene: TRBV4-2; CDR3aa: CASSHGIYVQPQHF
d_gene: TRBD1; len: 18; abundance: .; v_gene: TRBV18; CDR3aa: CASSPGTGATPPNTEAFF
d_gene: TRBD1; len: 16; abundance: .; v_gene: TRBV11-2; CDR3aa: CASSLTGGAGANVLTF
d_gene: TRBD2; len: 14; abundance: .; v_gene: TRBV5-1; CDR3aa: CASSSAGGTDTQYF
d_gene: .; len: 16; abundance: once; v_gene: TRBV7-2; CDR3aa: CASSLAGGSSGNTIYF
d_gene: TRBD1; len: 14; abundance: .; v_gene: TRBV6-1; CDR3aa: CASSRQGTSYEQYF
d_gene: .; len: 16; abundance: .; v_gene: TRBV2; CDR3aa: CASSDVGLGSGNTIYF
d_gene: .; len: 14; abundance: once; v_gene: TRBV5-5; CDR3aa: CASSLEGGTDTQYF
d_gene: .; len: 13; abundance: .; v_gene: TRBV6-5; CDR3aa: CASSPQLPYGYTF
d_gene: TRBD2; len: 19; abundance: .; v_gene: TRBV15; CDR3aa: CATLPGKGPSGRSSYEQYF
d_gene: .; len: 16; abundance: .; v_gene: TRBV4-3; CDR3aa: CASSQDGGQSNEKLFF
d_gene: .; len: 15; abundance: .; v_gene: TRBV15; CDR3aa: CATSKSGRVSGELFF
d_gene: .; len: 16; abundance: .; v_gene: TRBV5-6; CDR3aa: CASSLHRRQRPYEQYF
d_gene: .; len: 15; abundance: .; v_gene: TRBV7-2; CDR3aa: CASSLGGGGPYEQYF
d_gene: TRBD1; len: 15; abundance: .; v_gene: TRBV5-5; CDR3aa: CASSLLTGAGNTIYF
d_gene: TRBD2; len: 19; abundance: once; v_gene: TRBV4-1; CDR3aa: CASSQPGLAGGKHYNEQFF
d_gene: .; len: 11; abundance: .; v_gene: TRBV28; CDR3aa: CASGGANEQFF
d_gene: TRBD1; len: 13; abundance: .; v_gene: TRBV7-6; CDR3aa: CASSRTGQTEAFF
d_gene: TRBD1; len: 16; abundance: .; v_gene: TRBV5-1; CDR3aa: CASSLGPKTGGITIYF
d_gene: TRBD1; len: 20; abundance: .; v_gene: TRBV27; CDR3aa: CASSLGTAGRKPRRNQPQHF
d_gene: TRBD1; len: 15; abundance: .; v_gene: TRBV5-1; CDR3aa: CASSLGGTGYTEAFF
d_gene: TRBD2; len: 15; abundance: .; v_gene: TRBV6-5; CDR3aa: CASMTWEGLKNEQFF
d_gene: TRBD2; len: 17; abundance: .; v_gene: TRBV7-2; CDR3aa: CASSLETSGRRRYEQYF
d_gene: .; len: 18; abundance: .; v_gene: TRBV21-1; CDR3aa: CASSGFRDGGIGNTEAFF
d_gene: .; len: 14; abundance: .; v_gene: TRBV29-1; CDR3aa: CSVEDRGRGYEQYF
d_gene: TRBD1; len: 13; abundance: .; v_gene: TRBV6-6; CDR3aa: CASSSRQGYGYTF
d_gene: .; len: 15; abundance: .; v_gene: TRBV2; CDR3aa: CASSEGSGGSYEQYF
d_gene: .; len: 11; abundance: .; v_gene: TRBV20-1; CDR3aa: CSARARKEQYF
d_gene: .; len: 13; abundance: .; v_gene: TRBV30; CDR3aa: CAWSGAGNQPQHF
d_gene: TRBD1; len: 14; abundance: .; v_gene: TRBV12-5; CDR3aa: CASGPGQGNQPQHF
d_gene: .; len: 15; abundance: once; v_gene: TRBV19; CDR3aa: CASSPERGGNTEAFF
d_gene: TRBD2; len: 16; abundance: .; v_gene: TRBV27; CDR3aa: CASSSRLAGGPDTQYF
d_gene: TRBD1; len: 15; abundance: .; v_gene: TRBV14; CDR3aa: CASSQKQGAGEKLFF
d_gene: .; len: 19; abundance: .; v_gene: TRBV1; CDR3aa: CTSSQDPWWGRAINYGYTF
d_gene: TRBD1; len: 12; abundance: .; v_gene: TRBV29-1; CDR3aa: CSVGQGWDGYTF
d_gene: .; len: 13; abundance: .; v_gene: TRBV29-1; CDR3aa: CSVSRQGGGEQYF
d_gene: .; len: 15; abundance: .; v_gene: TRBV5-1; CDR3aa: CASSLFETGQRTQYF
d_gene: .; len: 11; abundance: .; v_gene: TRBV20-1; CDR3aa: CSARRQVGQYF
d_gene: TRBD2; len: 16; abundance: .; v_gene: TRBV5-4; CDR3aa: CASSLAGLAVYNEQFF
d_gene: .; len: 13; abundance: .; v_gene: TRBV7-6; CDR3aa: CASSLARAGELFF
d_gene: .; len: 14; abundance: .; v_gene: TRBV6-1; CDR3aa: CASSEQGSGNTIYF
d_gene: TRBD2; len: 13; abundance: .; v_gene: TRBV9; CDR3aa: CASSTLAGDEQFF
d_gene: .; len: 15; abundance: .; v_gene: TRBV10-1; CDR3aa: CASSEVTAGVIEQYF